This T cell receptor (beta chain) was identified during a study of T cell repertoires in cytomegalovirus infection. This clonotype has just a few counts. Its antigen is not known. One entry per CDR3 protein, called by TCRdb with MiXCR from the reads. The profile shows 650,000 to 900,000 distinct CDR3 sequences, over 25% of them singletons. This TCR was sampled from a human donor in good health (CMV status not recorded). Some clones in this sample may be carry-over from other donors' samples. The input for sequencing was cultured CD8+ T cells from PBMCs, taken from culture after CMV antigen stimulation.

The CDR3 DNA reads TGTGCCAGCAGTCCCCTACGGGGTTATGGAAACACCATATATTTT. Translation: CASSPLRGYGNTIYF. The chain links TRBV27 to TRBJ1-3; D ambiguous. CDR3 length: 15 amino acids. Germline V CDR1 and CDR2: MNHEY, SMNVEV (reference sequence). Deletions cut 5 bases from V and 3 bases from J, with 14 bases between.